One and the same sample provided the 18 T cell receptor beta chains below, sequenced in a study of T cells after yellow fever vaccination. One entry per CDR3 protein, called by TCRdb with MiXCR from the 5' RACE reads. This table has a few hundred thousand distinct CDR3 sequences, about 6.6% appearing once. The sequencing used PBMCs, collected about 41 days after the first yellow fever vaccination. The receptors shown here come from a man between 18 and 29 years old who received the YFV17D yellow fever vaccine.

The sample holds a few counts of this clonotype. This chain's CDR3 is CASSQQDPYNSPLHF. DNA of the CDR3: TGTGCCAGCAGCCAGCAGGACCCATATAATTCACCCCTCCACTTT. This chain joins TRBV4-2 and TRBJ1-6; D gene uncertain. The length of the CDR3 is 15 residues. CDR1 is LGHNA and CDR2 is YNFKEQ in the germline V gene. Deletions cut 3 bases from V and 4 bases from J, with 10 bases between.

The chain employs TRBV28 and TRBJ2-1; 8 nucleotides align to TRBD1. The CDR3 consists of 16 residues. V was clipped by 5 bases and J by 2 bases; unmatched bases: 8. Germline CDR1 reads MDHEN; CDR2 reads SYDVKM. The CDR3 region is CASSQSGQATYNEQFF. The CDR3 DNA sequence: TGTGCCAGCAGTCAATCGGGACAGGCCACCTACAATGAGCAGTTCTTC.

This clonotype came up many times. The gene calls are TRBV5-1 and TRBJ2-3, with TRBD1 identical over 9 bases. The length of the CDR3 is 14 residues. Germline assignment: CDR1 SGHRS and CDR2 YFSETQ. CDR3 sequence: CAARRQGGSDTQYF. DNA for the CDR3: TGCGCGGCCAGGAGACAGGGGGGTTCAGATACGCAGTATTTT.

This clonotype was found a few times. The chain joins TRBV6-2 or TRBV6-3 to TRBJ2-3; D unclear. The length of the CDR3 is 15 residues. V gave up 2 bases and J gave up 3 bases, with 12 bases separating them. Germline values: CDR1 MNHEY, CDR2 SVGEGT. The CDR3 coding sequence is TGTGCCAGCAGTTACACAGATGTTGGTACAGATACGCAGTATTTT. Translating it yields CASSYTDVGTDTQYF.

This chain links TRBV20-1 with TRBJ2-7; either TRBD1 or TRBD2 may supply D (6 bases each). Trimming took off 5 bases at V and 7 bases at J, with 18 bases between the two ends. CDR3 length: 13 amino acids. Germline V gene sequence: CDR1 DFQATT, CDR2 SNEGSKA (reference sequence). The CDR3 DNA follows: TGCAGTGCTTATGTCCCAATAGGGGGGGAGCAGTACTTC. Translated: CSAYVPIGGEQYF.

The rearrangement uses TRBV6-5 and TRBJ2-7; perhaps TRBD1 as D (5 bases). The V and J ends lost 6 bases and 2 bases respectively, with 20 bases between them. The germline CDR1 and CDR2 sequences are MNHEY and SVGAGI. The CDR3 length is 16 residues. CDR3 residues: CASRVESRQYTYEQYV. The CDR3 coding sequence is TGTGCCAGCAGAGTCGAGTCGAGACAGTATACCTACGAGCAGTACGTC.

This clonotype has only a few counts. The chain recombines TRBV10-3 with TRBJ2-5; D might be TRBD2 (5 bases). The V gene lost 0 bases and the J gene lost 2 bases, with 7 bases spanning the gap. Germline V gene data show CDR1 as ENHRY and CDR2 as SYGVKD. The CDR3 runs to 14 residues. CDR3 protein: CAISESRAQETQYF. CDR3 in DNA: TGTGCCATCAGTGAGTCGAGGGCACAAGAGACCCAGTACTTC.

V usage is TRBV12-3 or TRBV12-4 and J usage is TRBJ2-2; 7 positions agree with TRBD1. V lost 6 bases and J lost 7; bases outside the gene matches: 14. CDR3 size: 16 residues. The DNA of the CDR3 is TGTGCCAGCAGCCCCCGAGAGGGGGCCTTCGGCGGGGAGCTGTTTTTT. Translating it yields CASSPREGAFGGELFF.

This clonotype has just a few counts. V usage is TRBV10-3 and J usage is TRBJ1-2; 7 bases are a match to TRBD1. V was pared by 2 bases and J by 4 bases, with 4 bases of the junction left unmatched. The CDR3 is 14 amino acids. The germline CDR1 and CDR2 sequences are ENHRY and SYGVKD. The CDR3 DNA follows: TGTGCCATCAGTGAGCAAGGGGGCAGCTATGGCTACACCTTC. This translates into CAISEQGGSYGYTF.

The sample holds many counts of this clonotype. V and J are TRBV5-1 and TRBJ1-1, with D maybe TRBD1 (5 bases). Per germline, CDR1 SGHRS and CDR2 YFSETQ. Trimming pared 0 bases from V and 1 base from J, leaving 16 bases between. This CDR3 is built from 17 residues. As DNA, the CDR3 is TGCGCCAGCAGCTTGGCTGATGACTCCGGGGGGAACACTGAAGCTTTCTTT. Its translation is CASSLADDSGGNTEAFF.

The chain employs TRBV10-3 and TRBJ2-5; tentatively, D is TRBD1 (6 bases). The germline V gene has CDR1 ENHRY and CDR2 SYGVKD. Trimming pared 3 bases from V and 4 bases from J, leaving 15 bases between. This CDR3 has 15 residues. CDR3 bases: TGTGCCATCAGTGAAAGGGGGAAGCCTGCAGAGACCCAGTACTTC. Protein sequence: CAISERGKPAETQYF.

This clonotype was observed a few times. The chain employs TRBV6-1 and TRBJ1-2; the D gene is possibly TRBD1 (6 bases). V dropped 11 bases and J dropped 8 bases, with 15 bases sitting between them. This CDR3 comprises 11 residues. Germline loops: CDR1 MNHNS, CDR2 SASEGT. The CDR3 protein is CAGSDSRGYTF. Here the CDR3 DNA reads TGTGCCGGATCGGACAGTAGAGGCTACACCTTC.

This clonotype was detected many times. The chain links TRBV5-1 to TRBJ2-7; D may be TRBD2 (5 bases). CDR1 SGHRS and CDR2 YFSETQ come from the germline V gene. V lost 7 bases, J lost 3 bases, and 14 bases lay in between. The CDR3 contains 13 residues. CDR3 DNA sequence: TGCGCCAGCTCTCTGGGCCGGGACTACGAGCAGTACTTC. It specifies CASSLGRDYEQYF.

This clonotype turned up a few times. The rearrangement uses TRBV12-3 or TRBV12-4 and TRBJ1-5, with a tentative D call TRBD1 (5 bases). The CDR3 extends over 16 amino acids. Deletions cut 5 bases from V and 7 bases from J, with 21 bases between. The chain's CDR3 is CASSHNAPPRGQPQHF. CDR3 sequence (DNA): TGTGCCAGCAGTCATAATGCGCCCCCCCGGGGCCAGCCCCAGCATTTT.

Only a few counts were recorded for this clonotype. The chain joins TRBV6-4 to TRBJ2-3; 13 nucleotides match TRBD2. The CDR3 loop spans 22 amino acids. Losses at the gene ends were 7 bases for V and 0 bases for J; bases not matched to a gene: 22. Germline CDR1 and CDR2: MRHNA and SNTAGT. The CDR3 bases are TGTGCCAGCATTCCGGGACTAGCGGGGCCTCGCCCCTACCCGACTAGCACAGATACGCAGTATTTT. The encoded protein is CASIPGLAGPRPYPTSTDTQYF.

The J gene is TRBJ2-2, the V gene TRBV7-8; D unresolved. Trimming shortened V by 5 bases and J by 13 bases, and 11 bases separated the two germline ends. The CDR3 consists of 11 residues. Germline lookup yields CDR1 SGHVS and CDR2 FQNEAQ. The CDR3 DNA sequence: TGTGCCAGCAGCCCGTACTCGATGCTGTTTTTT. Its translation is CASSPYSMLFF.

This clonotype appeared a few times. This chain joins TRBV5-5 and TRBJ2-2; D not certain. Per germline, CDR1 SGHKS and CDR2 YYEKEE (reference sequence). V gave up 3 bases and J gave up 5 bases, with 14 bases separating them. The CDR3 is made up of 15 amino acids. The CDR3, as DNA: TGTGCCAGCAGCTCCTACACCAGAGCGACCGGGGAGCTGTTTTTT. It is translated as CASSSYTRATGELFF.

This clonotype was detected only a few times. V and J are TRBV6-2 or TRBV6-3 and TRBJ2-1, with D perhaps matching TRBD2 (6 bases). The V end was cut by 5 bases, the J end by 9 bases, with 14 bases between. The CDR3 runs 13 residues. The germline V gene has CDR1 MNHEY and CDR2 SVGEGT. This CDR3 is CASSTSPGSEQFF. As DNA, the CDR3 is TGTGCCAGCAGTACTAGCCCCGGCAGTGAGCAGTTCTTC.